The clone carrying this T cell receptor (beta chain) was picked up a small number of times. With 60 Vbeta and 13 Jbeta primers, the PCR was carried out. Generated by immunoSEQ multiplex PCR, the TCRdb table keeps only in-frame clones and is missing some. Of about 89,000 clones in the sample, about a tenth were seen once. This specimen belongs to a study of cytomegalovirus exposure and HLA in healthy donors. This sequence originates from a man in his fifties in good health and CMV-seropositive. The sample consisted of PBMCs.

CDR3 loop: CATGSTGVGTDTQYF. In nucleotides, the CDR3 is TGTGCCACCGGTAGCACGGGGGTAGGCACAGATACGCAGTATTTT. The chain has TRBV6-5 and TRBJ2-3; D is possibly TRBD2 (6 bases). V was clipped by 10 bases and J by 1 base, with 18 bases between them. The CDR3 spans 15 residues. Germline values: CDR1 MNHEY, CDR2 SVGAGI.